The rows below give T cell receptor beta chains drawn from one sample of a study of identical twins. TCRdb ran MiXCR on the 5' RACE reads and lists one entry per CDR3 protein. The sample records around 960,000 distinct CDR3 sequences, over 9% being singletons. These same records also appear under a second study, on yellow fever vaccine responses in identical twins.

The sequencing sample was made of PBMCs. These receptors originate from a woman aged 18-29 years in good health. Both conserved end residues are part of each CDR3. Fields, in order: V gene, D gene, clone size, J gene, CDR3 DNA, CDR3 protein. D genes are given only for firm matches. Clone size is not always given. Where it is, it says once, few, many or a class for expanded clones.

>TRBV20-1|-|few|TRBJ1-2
TGCAGTGCTCAAACCGGGGGCGGCGGCTATGGCTACACCTTC
CSAQTGGGGYGYTF
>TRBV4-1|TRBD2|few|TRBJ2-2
TGCGCCAGCAGCCGAAAACCTATGGGGGGAGGGTCGAACACCGGGGAGCTGTTTTTT
CASSRKPMGGGSNTGELFF
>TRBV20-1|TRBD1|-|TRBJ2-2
TGCAGTGCTACCGACAGGGCGAACACCGGGGAGCTGTTTTTT
CSATDRANTGELFF
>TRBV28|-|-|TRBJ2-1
TGTGCCAGCAGTTCCTTCCTTCTCATCGTTTACAATGAGCAGTTCTTC
CASSSFLLIVYNEQFF
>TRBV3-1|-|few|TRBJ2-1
TGTGCCAGCAGCCCGCCCGGTGGGGGTGAGCAGTTCTTC
CASSPPGGGEQFF
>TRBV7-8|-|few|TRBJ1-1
TGTGCCAGCAGCCCCCGGGCGGCTTTCGAAGCTTTCTTT
CASSPRAAFEAFF
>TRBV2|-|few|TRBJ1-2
TGTGCCAGCAGCACCGGGACGGACTATGGCTACACCTTC
CASSTGTDYGYTF
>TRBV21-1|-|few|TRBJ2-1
TGTGCCAGCAGCAAAGCGTCGGTACAGTACAATGAGCAGTTCTTC
CASSKASVQYNEQFF
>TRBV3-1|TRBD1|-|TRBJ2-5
TGTGCCAGCAGCCAAGATCGGGGTTTGGGGACAGGGGATTTCGTGACCCAGTACTTC
CASSQDRGLGTGDFVTQYF
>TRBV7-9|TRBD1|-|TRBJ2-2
TGTGCCAGCAGACGGACAGGGGAAGACACCGGGGAGCTGTTTTTT
CASRRTGEDTGELFF
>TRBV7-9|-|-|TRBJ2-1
TGTGCCAGCAGCTCTGGATCCTATGAGCAGTTCTTC
CASSSGSYEQFF
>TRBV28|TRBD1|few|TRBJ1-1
TGTGCCAGCGGGGGACAGGCCTTCTATGAAGCTTTCTTT
CASGGQAFYEAFF
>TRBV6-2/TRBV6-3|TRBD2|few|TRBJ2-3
TGTGCCCACGGGCCGGGGGGGACTAGCACAGATACGCAGTATTTT
CAHGPGGTSTDTQYF
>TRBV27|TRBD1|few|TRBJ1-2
TGTGCCAGCAGTCCCAGACAGGGGGCCGGCACGGACGGCTACACCTTC
CASSPRQGAGTDGYTF
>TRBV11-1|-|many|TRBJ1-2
TGTGCCAGCGCTGCCCAATGGGAGGGCAGGGAGGTACGCTATGGCTACACCTTC
CASAAQWEGREVRYGYTF
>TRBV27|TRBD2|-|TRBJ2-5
TGTGCCAGCAGTCGATTTCGGGGGGTGCAAGAGACCCAGTACTTC
CASSRFRGVQETQYF
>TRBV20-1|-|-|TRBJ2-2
TGCAGTGCTAGAGTGGGACACCACACCGGGGAGCTGTTTTTT
CSARVGHHTGELFF
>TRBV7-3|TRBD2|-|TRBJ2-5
TGTGCCAGCAGCTTAAAGGCTAGCGGAGAGACCCAGTACTTC
CASSLKASGETQYF
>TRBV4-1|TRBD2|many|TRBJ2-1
TGCGCCAGCAGCCACAAAGCCCGAGTAGCGGGAAAGTTTGTTGAGCAGTTCTTC
CASSHKARVAGKFVEQFF
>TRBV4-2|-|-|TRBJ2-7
TGTGCCAGCAGCCAAACCGGGACAAACAACTACGAGCAGTACTTC
CASSQTGTNNYEQYF
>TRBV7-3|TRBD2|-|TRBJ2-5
TGTGCCAGCGCCCAGCGGGGACTTCAAGAGACCCAGTACTTC
CASAQRGLQETQYF
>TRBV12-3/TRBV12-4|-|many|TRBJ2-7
TGTGCCAGCAGCCTGTGGCGGGATATCACCTACGAGCAGTACTTC
CASSLWRDITYEQYF
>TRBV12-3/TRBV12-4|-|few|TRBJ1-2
TGTGCCAGCAGTTTATACCAGGGAGGCTATGGCTACACCTTC
CASSLYQGGYGYTF
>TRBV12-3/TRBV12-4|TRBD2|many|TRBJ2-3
TGTGCCAGCAGTTTTGCGGGGGGCACAGATACGCAGTATTTT
CASSFAGGTDTQYF
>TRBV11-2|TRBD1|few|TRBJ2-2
TGTGCCAGCAGCCCCGGGACAGGAGGGCCCGGGGAGCTGTTTTTT
CASSPGTGGPGELFF
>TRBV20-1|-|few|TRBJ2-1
TGCAGTGCTAGAGATCCGGGGGAGGATGAGCAGTTCTTC
CSARDPGEDEQFF
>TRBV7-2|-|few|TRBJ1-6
TGTGCCAGCAGCCCCGGTGGCCTCAATAATTCACCCCTCCACTTT
CASSPGGLNNSPLHF
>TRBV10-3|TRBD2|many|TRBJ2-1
TGTGCCATCAGTGAGGTTGGGACTAGCGGAAGGAATGAGCAGTTCTTC
CAISEVGTSGRNEQFF